These T cell receptor beta chains were read from a single sample in a study of T cell responses to AZD1222 COVID-19 vaccine. Clones were sequenced by immunoSEQ multiplex PCR, and TCRdb holds only the in-frame ones, with some missing. The sample records about 160,000 clones, 92% being singletons. The sample consisted of peripheral blood, taken 28 days after the second AZD1222 dose. The receptors come from an adult who received the AZD1222 COVID-19 vaccine. CDR3s include the opening cysteine and the closing phenylalanine or tryptophan. The order of the fields is clone size, D gene, J gene, V gene, CDR3 protein, CDR3 DNA. D genes are given only for firm matches. Part of the rows lack a size; the others show once, few, many or a class for expanded clones.

.	.	TRBJ2-1	TRBV5-4	CASSLRRGDFYHEQFF	TGTGCCAGCAGCTTACGACGAGGGGACTTTTACCATGAGCAGTTCTTC
once	.	TRBJ1-1	TRBV5-1	CASSSSFRVNTEAFF	TGCGCCAGCAGCTCCTCCTTCAGGGTGAACACTGAAGCTTTCTTT
.	TRBD1	TRBJ1-1	TRBV5-1	CASSLTGGDTEAFF	TGCGCCAGCAGCCTGACAGGGGGCGACACTGAAGCTTTCTTT
.	TRBD1	TRBJ1-6	TRBV5-1	CASSLQGLGNSPLHF	TGCGCCAGCAGCTTACAGGGGCTAGGTAATTCACCCCTCCACTTT
.	.	TRBJ1-1	TRBV27	CASRGGRFEAFF	TGTGCCAGCAGAGGGGGTCGTTTTGAAGCTTTCTTT
.	.	TRBJ2-1	TRBV19	CASSKQGSSYNEQFF	TGTGCCAGTAGTAAACAGGGTAGCTCCTACAATGAGCAGTTCTTC
.	TRBD1	TRBJ2-1	TRBV6-5	CASRDRGQGNEQFF	TGTGCCAGCAGGGACAGGGGGCAGGGCAATGAGCAGTTCTTC
.	TRBD2	TRBJ2-1	TRBV9	CASSVTSGGLSSYNEQFF	TGTGCCAGCAGCGTAACTAGCGGGGGGCTTAGCTCCTACAATGAGCAGTTCTTC
.	TRBD1	TRBJ2-1	TRBV6-5	CASSPGTGEIDEQFF	TGTGCCAGCAGTCCCGGGACAGGGGAGATCGATGAGCAGTTCTTC
.	.	TRBJ1-6	TRBV18	CASSPQSGPLHF	TGTGCCAGCTCACCACAGTCAGGCCCCCTCCACTTT
.	.	TRBJ1-1	TRBV7-3	CASSFGIGTEAFF	TGTGCCAGCAGCTTCGGCATAGGCACTGAAGCTTTCTTT
.	.	TRBJ1-2	TRBV5-5	CASSLLFRGENGYTF	TGTGCCAGCAGCTTGTTGTTCAGGGGTGAAAATGGCTACACCTTC
.	TRBD2	TRBJ2-1	TRBV24-1	CATSERRGLAGGSYNEQFF	TGTGCCACCAGTGAACGACGTGGACTAGCGGGAGGGTCCTACAATGAGCAGTTCTTC
.	.	TRBJ1-2	TRBV11-2	CASSLDDSGLQGSGYTF	TGTGCCAGCAGCTTAGATGACTCGGGGCTACAAGGGAGTGGCTACACCTTC
.	.	TRBJ2-2	TRBV4-3	CASSLVRTGELFF	TGCGCCAGCAGCCTAGTACGCACCGGGGAGCTGTTTTTT
.	.	TRBJ1-4	TRBV14	CASSQVRLGEEKLFF	TGTGCCAGCAGCCAAGTTCGACTAGGCGAGGAAAAACTGTTTTTT
.	TRBD1	TRBJ1-4	TRBV30	CAWNRDRDEKLFF	TGTGCCTGGAACCGGGACAGGGATGAAAAACTGTTTTTT
.	.	TRBJ1-4	TRBV6-5	CASSYSPRTFEKLFF	TGTGCCAGCAGTTACTCGCCTCGGACATTTGAAAAACTGTTTTTT
.	.	TRBJ2-7	TRBV6-5	CASRSGTYSYEQYF	TGTGCCAGCAGGTCAGGGACCTACTCCTACGAGCAGTACTTC
.	.	TRBJ2-7	TRBV14	CASSQLVGGSYEQYF	TGTGCCAGCAGCCAACTTGTTGGTGGCTCCTACGAGCAGTACTTC
.	.	TRBJ1-1	TRBV7-9	CASSLRGERPNTEAFF	TGTGCCAGCAGCTTACGGGGGGAAAGGCCGAACACTGAAGCTTTCTTT
once	.	TRBJ1-2	TRBV6-5	CASSQGLGYGYTF	TGTGCCAGCAGTCAGGGGTTAGGCTATGGCTACACCTTC
.	TRBD2	TRBJ2-2	TRBV9	CASSAGLAGTGELFF	TGTGCCAGCAGCGCGGGACTAGCGGGAACCGGGGAGCTGTTTTTT
.	.	TRBJ2-7	TRBV30	CAWSVQTVLGQYEQYF	TGTGCCTGGAGTGTCCAGACGGTCCTGGGACAATACGAGCAGTACTTC
.	.	TRBJ1-5	TRBV10-3	CAISQTAGRNQPQHF	TGTGCCATCAGTCAGACTGCAGGGCGGAATCAGCCCCAGCATTTT
.	.	TRBJ1-6	TRBV7-2	CASSPWDTSSYNSPLHF	TGTGCCAGCAGCCCCTGGGACACGAGCTCCTATAATTCACCCCTCCACTTT
once	TRBD2	TRBJ2-7	TRBV3-1/TRBV3-2	CASSQEVDAGLAGGITYEQYF	TGTGCCAGCAGCCAAGAGGTCGACGCGGGACTAGCGGGAGGAATCACCTACGAGCAGTACTTC
.	.	TRBJ2-3	TRBV3-1/TRBV3-2	CASSQGPGTDTQYF	TGTGCCAGCAGCCAAGGCCCAGGCACAGATACGCAGTATTTT
.	TRBD1	TRBJ1-2	TRBV19	CASSKPARPGTDYGYTF	TGTGCCAGTAGTAAACCCGCTCGACCCGGGACAGACTATGGCTACACCTTC
.	.	TRBJ1-5	TRBV3-1/TRBV3-2	CASSHGSEVGGNQPQHF	TGTGCCAGCAGCCACGGATCGGAGGTGGGTGGCAATCAGCCCCAGCATTTT
.	.	TRBJ1-2	TRBV2	CASSLQPNYGYTF	TGTGCCAGCAGCCTACAGCCTAACTATGGCTACACCTTC
.	TRBD2	TRBJ2-4	TRBV6-2/TRBV6-3	CASSHKLADLAKNIQYF	TGTGCCAGCAGTCACAAACTAGCGGACTTAGCCAAAAACATTCAGTACTTC
.	.	TRBJ1-3	TRBV7-9	CASSLARGVGYTIYF	TGTGCCAGCAGCTTAGCAAGAGGGGTCGGGTACACCATATATTTT
.	.	TRBJ1-2	TRBV9	CASSAENYGYTF	TGTGCCAGCAGCGCGGAAAACTATGGCTACACCTTC
.	TRBD2	TRBJ2-5	TRBV5-6	CASSPLAGEWKTQYF	TGTGCCAGCAGCCCGCTAGCGGGAGAATGGAAGACCCAGTACTTC
.	TRBD1	TRBJ2-7	TRBV6-5	CASSLDRGTLQYF	TGTGCCAGCAGTTTGGACAGGGGAACCCTGCAGTACTTC
.	TRBD2	TRBJ2-4	TRBV5-1	CASSPILGGFPNIQYF	TGCGCCAGCAGCCCCATTTTGGGAGGGTTTCCCAACATTCAGTACTTC
.	.	TRBJ2-7	TRBV18	CASSREQSSYEQYF	TGTGCCAGCTCACGGGAACAGAGCTCCTACGAGCAGTACTTC
.	TRBD1	TRBJ2-2	TRBV28	CASRVKQGANTGELFF	TGTGCCAGCAGAGTTAAACAGGGGGCGAACACCGGGGAGCTGTTTTTT
.	.	TRBJ2-6	TRBV9	CASSPSAALANVLTF	TGTGCCAGCAGCCCCTCCGCAGCCTTGGCCAACGTCCTGACTTTC
.	.	TRBJ1-2	TRBV10-3	CAISEMDSYTF	TGTGCCATCAGTGAGATGGACAGCTACACCTTC
once	.	TRBJ1-6	TRBV2	CASSEAQGFLSNSPLHF	TGTGCCAGCAGTGAAGCCCAGGGATTTCTCTCAAATTCACCCCTCCACTTT
.	.	TRBJ2-5	TRBV14	CASSQDRGAMQETQYF	TGTGCCAGCAGCCAAGACCGGGGGGCGATGCAAGAGACCCAGTACTTC
.	TRBD1	TRBJ1-2	TRBV6-6	CASRSLGQVHGYTF	TGTGCCAGCAGGTCTCTGGGACAGGTCCATGGCTACACCTTC
.	TRBD1	TRBJ1-2	TRBV4-1	CASSQPPDRVSYTF	TGCGCCAGCAGCCAACCCCCGGACAGGGTGAGCTACACCTTC
.	TRBD2	TRBJ2-4	TRBV19	CASSMTGRVGKNIQYF	TGTGCCAGTAGTATGACCGGGAGGGTAGGCAAAAACATTCAGTACTTC
.	.	TRBJ1-3	TRBV28	CASSLIGTGNTIYF	TGTGCCAGCAGTTTGATAGGGACTGGAAACACCATATATTTT
.	TRBD1	TRBJ1-6	TRBV18	CASSPTGGHSPLHF	TGTGCCAGCTCACCAACAGGGGGACATTCACCCCTCCACTTT
.	.	TRBJ1-3	TRBV3-1/TRBV3-2	CASSQTTGNTIYF	TGTGCCAGCAGCCAGACCACTGGAAACACCATATATTTT
once	.	TRBJ1-2	TRBV5-4	CASSFSGNYGYTF	TGTGCCAGCAGCTTTTCAGGGAACTATGGCTACACCTTC
.	.	TRBJ1-3	TRBV27	CASSPWGVTGGNTIYF	TGTGCCAGCAGTCCATGGGGGGTAACGGGAGGAAACACCATATATTTT
.	.	TRBJ1-1	TRBV2	CASSGNRNTEAFF	TGTGCCAGCAGTGGAAACAGGAACACTGAAGCTTTCTTT
.	.	TRBJ2-7	TRBV19	CASSRHLGISYEQYF	TGTGCCAGTAGTCGACACCTGGGCATTTCCTACGAGCAGTACTTC
.	.	TRBJ2-7	TRBV4-2	CASSLEQPPYEQYF	TGTGCCAGCAGCCTCGAGCAACCCCCCTACGAGCAGTACTTC
.	.	TRBJ1-6	TRBV11-2	CASRNPVDRGLHF	TGTGCCAGCAGAAACCCCGTAGACAGAGGACTCCACTTT